These T cell receptor beta chains were read from a single sample in a study of identical twins. TCRdb reprocessed the 5' RACE reads with MiXCR, giving one entry per CDR3 protein. The data hold about 260,000 distinct CDR3 sequences, with about 7% observed a single time. These data were also filed under a second study, of yellow fever vaccine responses in identical twins.

Input material: memory (CD45RO+) T cells sorted from blood. The receptors derive from a woman in her late teens or twenties in good health. Both conserved end residues are part of each CDR3. Fields, in order: V gene, J gene, D gene, clone size, CDR3 protein, CDR3 DNA. The D gene is left open where the match is weak. Rows may omit the clone size; those that give it use once, few, many or a size class.

TRBV4-1	TRBJ2-3	TRBD2	few	CASERLGLATDTQYF	TGCGCCAGCGAACGCTTGGGACTAGCCACAGATACGCAGTATTTT
TRBV7-2	TRBJ2-6	-	many	CASSLGLYSGANVLTF	TGTGCCAGCAGCTTAGGGTTGTACTCTGGGGCCAACGTCCTGACTTTC
TRBV18	TRBJ2-5	-	many	CASSGESETQYF	TGTGCCAGCTCAGGGGAGTCGGAGACCCAGTACTTC
TRBV27	TRBJ2-7	TRBD2	-	CASSPGTSGSREQYF	TGTGCCAGCAGTCCCGGGACTAGCGGGAGTAGGGAGCAGTACTTC
TRBV3-1	TRBJ2-6	-	few	CASSQGGSVGSGANVLTF	TGTGCCAGCAGCCAAGGTGGTTCCGTGGGCTCTGGGGCCAACGTCCTGACTTTC
TRBV12-3/TRBV12-4	TRBJ2-1	-	many	CASSPWTRPNEQFF	TGTGCCAGCAGTCCCTGGACGCGCCCCAATGAGCAGTTCTTC
TRBV6-5	TRBJ2-5	-	few	CASSYSGSRQETQYF	TGTGCCAGCAGTTACTCTGGGAGCCGCCAAGAGACCCAGTACTTC
TRBV5-1	TRBJ2-3	TRBD1	many	CASSAGQGHTDTQYF	TGCGCCAGCAGCGCCGGACAGGGGCACACAGATACGCAGTATTTT
TRBV28	TRBJ2-3	TRBD1	few	CASTLDRGGDTQYF	TGTGCCAGCACCCTGGACAGGGGGGGAGATACGCAGTATTTT
TRBV27	TRBJ2-3	TRBD2	-	CASSGRGADTQYF	TGTGCCAGTAGCGGGAGAGGGGCAGATACGCAGTATTTT
TRBV2	TRBJ1-3	TRBD1	many	CASSGQGDGNTIYF	TGTGCCAGCAGTGGACAGGGTGACGGAAACACCATATATTTT
TRBV6-1	TRBJ2-5	-	few	CASSVGTLKETQYF	TGTGCCAGCAGTGTAGGGACACTTAAAGAGACCCAGTACTTC
TRBV11-3	TRBJ2-2	TRBD2	few	CASSLAGDAGELFF	TGTGCCAGTTCTTTAGCGGGAGACGCCGGGGAGCTGTTTTTT
TRBV29-1	TRBJ2-2	TRBD2	-	CSAVRGTSGKEIGELFF	TGCAGCGCAGTCAGGGGGACTAGCGGGAAAGAGATCGGGGAGCTGTTTTTT
TRBV5-1	TRBJ2-3	TRBD1	-	CASSLATTGTGRFTQYF	TGCGCCAGCAGCTTGGCAACTACCGGGACAGGAAGATTTACGCAGTATTTT
TRBV11-3	TRBJ2-7	TRBD1	few	CASSKLTGMGSYEQYF	TGTGCCAGCAGCAAATTGACAGGGATGGGGTCCTACGAGCAGTACTTC
TRBV20-1	TRBJ2-3	-	-	CSAQSGATDTQYF	TGCAGTGCCCAATCCGGGGCCACAGATACGCAGTATTTT
TRBV5-4	TRBJ2-2	-	-	CASSPTRVGAGELFF	TGTGCCAGCAGCCCGACCCGGGTGGGTGCCGGGGAGCTGTTTTTT
TRBV20-1	TRBJ2-3	TRBD2	-	CSARLAGGPPDTQYF	TGCAGTGCGCGACTAGCGGGGGGGCCACCAGATACGCAGTATTTT
TRBV12-3/TRBV12-4	TRBJ1-1	-	-	CASSLDRALMNTEAFF	TGTGCCAGCAGTTTAGACAGGGCCCTAATGAACACTGAAGCTTTCTTT
TRBV5-6	TRBJ1-3	-	many	CASSYGDSGNTIYF	TGTGCCAGCAGCTACGGGGACTCTGGAAACACCATATATTTT
TRBV5-1	TRBJ2-1	TRBD2	few	CASSSRGEGFNEQFF	TGCGCCAGCAGCTCGCGGGGGGAGGGTTTCAATGAGCAGTTCTTC
TRBV6-4	TRBJ2-2	-	many	CASSGGVAGELFF	TGTGCCAGCAGTGGAGGAGTGGCCGGGGAGCTGTTTTTT
TRBV7-2	TRBJ1-2	TRBD1	many	CASSLLTGGYGYTF	TGTGCCAGCAGCTTATTAACAGGGGGCTATGGCTACACCTTC
TRBV24-1	TRBJ1-4	-	many	CATSDPRMEKLFF	TGTGCCACCAGTGATCCCCGTATGGAAAAACTGTTTTTT
TRBV6-5	TRBJ2-5	-	many	CASRLGLQETQYF	TGTGCCAGCAGACTCGGACTGCAAGAGACCCAGTACTTC
TRBV24-1	TRBJ2-1	-	few	CATSDPSIPYNEQFF	TGTGCCACCAGTGATCCCTCCATCCCCTACAATGAGCAGTTCTTC
TRBV3-1	TRBJ1-2	-	many	CASRYRDVPNYGYTF	TGTGCCAGCAGGTACCGGGACGTGCCTAACTATGGCTACACCTTC
TRBV14	TRBJ1-2	-	-	CASSQFGSDFYGYTF	TGTGCCAGCAGCCAATTCGGATCTGACTTCTATGGCTACACCTTC
TRBV5-6	TRBJ2-1	-	many	CASSLWGSSYNEQFF	TGTGCCAGCAGCTTGTGGGGGAGCTCCTACAATGAGCAGTTCTTC
TRBV5-8	TRBJ2-1	-	few	CASSWEIPGNTDNEQFF	TGTGCCAGCAGCTGGGAGATACCGGGAAACACCGACAATGAGCAGTTCTTC
TRBV7-6	TRBJ2-6	-	few	CASSPLGGSGANVLTF	TGTGCCAGCAGCCCTCTTGGGGGCTCCGGGGCCAACGTCCTGACTTTC
TRBV15	TRBJ2-3	-	many	CATSRDRRGSTDTQYF	TGTGCCACCAGCAGAGACCGGCGGGGTAGCACAGATACGCAGTATTTT
TRBV7-8	TRBJ2-7	-	many	CASHSAEGAYEQYF	TGTGCCAGCCACTCCGCGGAGGGAGCCTACGAGCAGTACTTC
TRBV28	TRBJ1-2	-	-	CATRTGADASYGYTF	TGTGCCACCCGAACGGGAGCCGATGCTAGCTATGGCTACACCTTC
TRBV6-1	TRBJ1-6	TRBD1	many	CASSFRRQGSSYNSPLHF	TGTGCCAGCAGCTTTCGCCGACAGGGAAGCTCCTATAATTCACCCCTCCACTTT
TRBV29-1	TRBJ2-1	-	few	CSVEEPSGDEQFF	TGCAGCGTTGAAGAACCGTCTGGCGATGAGCAGTTCTTC
TRBV28	TRBJ2-5	-	few	CASSFPGPSGETQYF	TGTGCCAGCAGCTTTCCGGGCCCCTCGGGGGAGACCCAGTACTTC
TRBV28	TRBJ2-2	TRBD2	few	CASSRERGLGELFF	TGTGCCAGCAGTAGAGAGCGGGGCCTCGGGGAGCTGTTTTTT
TRBV14	TRBJ1-5	-	few	CASSQDGGEQPQHF	TGTGCCAGCAGCCAAGATGGGGGAGAGCAGCCCCAGCATTTT
TRBV9	TRBJ2-1	-	many	CASSVDGGSSYNEQFF	TGTGCCAGCAGCGTAGATGGGGGAAGCTCCTACAATGAGCAGTTCTTC
TRBV27	TRBJ2-6	-	few	CASSFGQLNLVVTF	TGTGCCAGCAGTTTCGGCCAACTTAATCTCGTCGTGACTTTC
TRBV4-2	TRBJ2-1	-	many	CASSQDGPRGGEQFF	TGTGCCAGCAGCCAAGACGGGCCCCGAGGGGGTGAGCAGTTCTTC
TRBV10-3	TRBJ2-1	TRBD2	few	CAIRGLAGNEQFF	TGTGCCATCAGGGGACTAGCTGGTAATGAGCAGTTCTTC
TRBV18	TRBJ2-7	-	few	CASSPAGRVNEQYF	TGTGCCAGCTCACCAGCGGGCAGGGTCAACGAGCAGTACTTC
TRBV12-3/TRBV12-4	TRBJ2-3	TRBD2	many	CASSYSSGSPDTQYF	TGTGCCAGCAGTTACAGTAGCGGGAGTCCAGATACGCAGTATTTT
TRBV5-1	TRBJ2-2	TRBD1	many	CASSRTGGTGELFF	TGCGCCAGCAGCCGGACAGGGGGGACCGGGGAGCTGTTTTTT
TRBV20-1	TRBJ2-1	TRBD2	-	CSARVGPTPGLAGGSYNEQFF	TGCAGTGCTAGAGTCGGTCCCACACCGGGACTAGCGGGGGGCTCCTACAATGAGCAGTTCTTC
TRBV29-1	TRBJ2-7	TRBD1	many	CSVTDRGYSYEQYF	TGCAGCGTCACGGACAGGGGATACTCCTACGAGCAGTACTTC
TRBV5-1	TRBJ2-7	-	many	CASSPEGISYEQYF	TGCGCCAGCAGCCCCGAGGGAATCTCCTACGAGCAGTACTTC
TRBV5-1	TRBJ2-1	-	many	CASSLDLATYNEQFF	TGCGCCAGCAGCTTGGATTTAGCCACATACAATGAGCAGTTCTTC
TRBV2	TRBJ2-5	-	few	CASSERQKGQTQYF	TGTGCCAGCAGTGAGAGGCAGAAAGGACAGACCCAGTACTTC
TRBV6-1	TRBJ2-7	-	few	CASRVERDVAYEQYF	TGTGCCAGCAGGGTTGAAAGGGACGTCGCCTACGAGCAGTACTTC
TRBV7-2	TRBJ1-5	-	many	CASSWRMGQPQHF	TGTGCCAGCAGCTGGAGGATGGGGCAGCCCCAGCATTTT